These 18 T cell receptor beta chains share one sample of origin, sequenced in a study of early T cells in non-severe SARS-CoV-2 infection (dated by TCRdb to about 2021). The library was made by 5' RACE. The instrument given in TCRdb is NextSeq 500. TCRdb ran its own pipeline on the public reads, namely fastp trimming at Q25 and MiXCR clone calling, and kept in-frame beta chains. Rows matching on CDR3 protein sequence are summarized as one entry with the most common DNA and genes. The sample table contains about 60,000 distinct CDR3 sequences; only one count was recorded for about 9.8% of them. 15% to 20% of the sample belongs to the ten largest clones. Sequencing was performed on whole blood. These receptors originate from an adult who was a healthcare worker with PCR-confirmed SARS-CoV-2 infection or an uninfected control (not recorded which).

This clonotype was recorded at least ten times. The J gene is TRBJ2-3, the V gene TRBV10-3; D is ambiguous. The V and J ends lost 7 bases and 0 bases respectively, with 5 bases between them. Per germline, CDR1 ENHRY and CDR2 SYGVKD. The CDR3 length is 12 residues. The CDR3 coding sequence is TGTGCCATCAAGACAAGCACAGATACGCAGTATTTT. It encodes CAIKTSTDTQYF.

This clonotype was seen at least ten times. V is TRBV9 and J is TRBJ2-3; no definite D call. The germline V gene has CDR1 SGDLS and CDR2 YYNGEE. Trimming cost V 0 bases and J 2 bases, with 4 bases left between them. The CDR3 is 13 amino acids. In nucleotides, the CDR3 is TGTGCCAGCAGCGTAGCCGACACAGATACGCAGTATTTT. Its translation: CASSVADTDTQYF.

The CDR3 here is CASRRTVKAYEQYF. DNA of the CDR3: TGTGCCAGCAGGCGGACAGTGAAGGCCTACGAGCAGTACTTC. The rearrangement links TRBV6-6 to TRBJ2-7; D is possibly TRBD1 (6 bases). The CDR3 loop spans 14 amino acids. The germline V gene has CDR1 MNHNY and CDR2 SVGAGI (reference sequence). V was pared by 6 bases and J by 2 bases, with 14 bases between.

The chain links TRBV7-2 to TRBJ1-3, with D perhaps TRBD1 (5 bases). This CDR3 has 15 amino acids. The germline CDR1 and CDR2 sequences are SGHTA and FQGNSA. V dropped 5 bases and J dropped 4 bases, with 15 bases sitting between them. The CDR3 region has the DNA TGTGCCAGCAGCCCCCAGACGGGGCCCGGAAACACCATATATTTT. It codes for CASSPQTGPGNTIYF.

The sample holds many counts of this clonotype. The genes are TRBV29-1 and TRBJ2-7; maybe TRBD2 (5 bases). Trimming stripped 0 bases from V and 2 bases from J, with 14 bases between. This CDR3 is built from 15 residues. CDR1 and CDR2 from the germline V gene are SQVTM and ANQGSEA. This CDR3 reads CSVEDRRGQTYEQYF. The CDR3 region has the DNA TGCAGCGTTGAAGATCGAAGAGGGCAAACCTACGAGCAGTACTTC.

This clonotype appeared many times. The chain couples TRBV5-1 to TRBJ2-5; tentative D call: TRBD2 (5 bases). The germline V and J ends were trimmed by 0 bases and 1 base, with 7 bases remaining between them. Per germline, CDR1 SGHRS and CDR2 YFSETQ. The CDR3 covers 14 residues. The CDR3, as DNA: TGCGCCAGCAGCTTGGGAGGGCGCCAAGAGACCCAGTACTTC. Translated, it gives CASSLGGRQETQYF.

This clonotype was observed many times. The chain carries TRBV12-3 or TRBV12-4 and TRBJ2-1; no clear D. CDR3 length: 12 residues. V gave up 3 bases and J gave up 10 bases, with 10 bases separating them. CDR3 sequence: CASSLVEAEQFF. The DNA for the CDR3 is TGTGCCAGCAGTTTGGTTGAGGCGGAGCAGTTCTTC.

The chain is built from TRBV24-1 and TRBJ2-1; a weak D match, TRBD1 (6 bases). This CDR3 comprises 13 residues. CDR1 is KGHDR and CDR2 is SFDVKD in the germline V gene. Trimming took 7 bases from V and 5 from J, leaving 11 bases between them. CDR3 nucleotide sequence: TGTGCCACCAGCGGACAGTTGGACAATGAGCAGTTCTTC. Its protein is CATSGQLDNEQFF.

This clonotype was seen repeatedly, ten times or more. The chain combines TRBV9 with TRBJ2-5, with D tentatively TRBD1 (5 bases). The germline V and J ends were trimmed by 1 base and 2 bases, with 9 bases remaining between them. There are 14 residues in the CDR3. The germline gives CDR1 SGDLS, CDR2 YYNGEE. The CDR3 DNA reads as TGTGCCAGCAGCGTACAGGGTTGGCAAGAGACCCAGTACTTC. It specifies CASSVQGWQETQYF.

This clonotype has a handful of counts. The chain recombines TRBV9 with TRBJ2-5; D possibly corresponds to TRBD1 (5 bases). The CDR3 spans 12 residues. Germline lookup yields CDR1 SGDLS and CDR2 YYNGEE. V lost 7 bases, J lost 6 bases, and 13 bases lay in between. Written as DNA, the CDR3 is TGTGCCAGCCAAGGGGCCGAAAAGACCCAGTACTTC. Protein: CASQGAEKTQYF.

This chain joins TRBV28 and TRBJ1-1; no clear D. The CDR3 has 14 amino acids. The ends were cut back, 7 bases at V and 7 bases at J, with 19 bases in the middle. The V gene's germline CDR1 is MDHEN and CDR2 SYDVKM. The CDR3 coding sequence is TGTGCCAGCAACCCTCTCCGGGGATTTGGTGAAGCTTTCTTT. It encodes CASNPLRGFGEAFF. Together with reference TRBV28 and TRBJ1-1, the CDR3 gives the full variable domain: DVKVTQSSRYLVKRTGEKVFLECVQDMDHENMFWYRQDPGLGLRLIYFSYDVKMKEKGDIPEGYSVSREKKERFSLILESASTNQTSMYLCASNPLRGFGEAFFGQGTRLTVV.

This clonotype was recorded many times. The chain employs TRBV7-8 and TRBJ2-7, with TRBD1 identical over 12 bases. This CDR3 has 18 residues. J gave up 3 bases and V 0 bases, and 9 bases lay outside the gene matches. Germline V CDR1 and CDR2: SGHVS, FQNEAQ. The CDR3 DNA reads as TGTGCCAGCAGCTTAGCTTCTAAAGGGGACAGGGGGCACTACGAGCAGTACTTC. Protein: CASSLASKGDRGHYEQYF.

J is TRBJ2-3 and V is TRBV18, with D perhaps TRBD2 (5 bases). The CDR3 totals 15 residues. Germline CDR1 KGHSH, CDR2 LQKENI. V lost 3 bases and J lost 0, with 10 bases in between. CDR3 in DNA: TGTGCCAGCTCACCTACTAGTGTTAGCACAGATACGCAGTATTTT. This codes for CASSPTSVSTDTQYF.

This clonotype was detected many times. The chain recombines TRBV24-1 with TRBJ2-1, with 12 bases that match TRBD2. The length of the CDR3 is 15 residues. V lost 1 base, J lost 12 bases, and 6 bases stayed unmatched. Germline V gene sequence: CDR1 KGHDR, CDR2 SFDVKD. The CDR3 loop reads CATSDLELAGGGQFF. The CDR3 bases are TGTGCCACCAGTGATTTAGAACTAGCGGGAGGCGGGCAGTTCTTC.

The rearrangement joins TRBV7-2 to TRBJ1-2; no reliable D call. Germline-derived CDR1 and CDR2 are SGHTA and FQGNSA. V was cut by 4 bases and J by 0 bases, with 15 bases left in between. CDR3 length: 16 amino acids. The CDR3 sequence is CASSSPRSETNYGYTF. CDR3 DNA sequence: TGTGCCAGCAGCTCTCCGAGGTCAGAAACTAACTATGGCTACACCTTC.

This clonotype was observed many times. The J gene is TRBJ1-3, the V gene TRBV5-1; D is possibly TRBD1 (5 bases). Trimming removed 4 bases from V and 0 bases from J, with 14 bases in between. The CDR3 is made up of 16 amino acids. Germline values: CDR1 SGHRS, CDR2 YFSETQ. The CDR3 region has the DNA TGCGCCAGCAGCATAACCGGGGCCGGCTCTGGAAACACCATATATTTT. This translates into CASSITGAGSGNTIYF.

This clonotype was picked up a small number of times. V gene TRBV30 combines with J gene TRBJ2-7; a possible D gene is TRBD2 (5 bases). The CDR3 has 15 amino acids. Deletions cut 0 bases from V and 2 bases from J, with 14 bases between. Germline CDR1 reads GTSNPN; CDR2 reads SVGIG (reference sequence). The CDR3 DNA reads TGTGCCTGGAGTGTACAAGGCGGGTCAACCTACGAGCAGTACTTC. Translated, it gives CAWSVQGGSTYEQYF.

This clonotype was observed many times. The rearrangement links TRBV4-2 to TRBJ2-1; TRBD1 is a possible D gene (5 bases). The V gene's germline CDR1 is LGHNA and CDR2 YNFKEQ. This CDR3 has 12 amino acids. V shed 0 bases and J shed 9 bases, with 6 bases lying between them. The CDR3 nucleotides read TGTGCCAGCAGCCAAGACAGGGTTGAGCAGTTCTTC. It translates to CASSQDRVEQFF.